The rows below give T cell receptor beta chains drawn from one sample of a study of cytomegalovirus exposure and HLA in healthy donors. Libraries were prepared by immunoSEQ multiplex PCR; TCRdb keeps only in-frame clonotypes and omits some of them. The data contain approximately 150,000 clones, just under 85% of them singletons. The sample comprised PBMCs. The source of these receptors is a woman aged 55-69 years in good health and CMV-seropositive. Each CDR3 is given with its conserved first and last residue. Fields, in order: J gene, CDR3 length, V gene, D gene, clone size, CDR3 DNA, CDR3 protein. A D gene is named only where the DNA matches it firmly. Expanded clones are given a class, and other clones once, few, many or no size at all.

TRBJ1-1,13,TRBV7-2,NA,NA,TGTGCCAGCAGCCCCGGTTGGTCCACTGAAGCTTTCTTT,CASSPGWSTEAFF
TRBJ2-3,14,TRBV12-5,TRBD1,NA,TGTGCTAGTGGACCAGGGGGCGATACAGATACGCAGTATTTT,CASGPGGDTDTQYF
TRBJ2-1,12,TRBV9,NA,NA,TGTGCCAGCAGCGGCGTAGGCGGTGAGCAGTTCTTC,CASSGVGGEQFF
TRBJ2-7,13,TRBV5-1,NA,NA,TGCGCCAGCACTCTCGTGGGCACCTACGAGCAGTACTTC,CASTLVGTYEQYF
TRBJ1-5,13,TRBV4-3,NA,few,TGCGCCAGCAGCCAAGAGCTAGCAATGCCCCAGCATTTT,CASSQELAMPQHF
TRBJ2-2,14,TRBV7-7,TRBD2,NA,TGTGCTAGCAGCCCCGGGGGGGGGCCCGGGGAGCTGTTTTTT,CASSPGGGPGELFF
TRBJ2-7,14,TRBV14,NA,NA,TGTGCCAGCAGCCAAGTTCCAGGGGTCTACGAGCAGTACTTC,CASSQVPGVYEQYF
TRBJ1-2,15,TRBV27,NA,NA,TGTGCCAGCAGTTCCTGGGGGGGGGAGAACTATGGCTACACCTTC,CASSSWGGENYGYTF
TRBJ1-1,16,TRBV28,TRBD1,NA,TGTGCCAGCAGCTATATAGACAGGGCGGTGGACACTGAAGCTTTCTTT,CASSYIDRAVDTEAFF
TRBJ2-7,14,TRBV7-9,NA,NA,TGTGCCAGCAGCTTATCAGACAACTCCTACGAGCAGTACTTC,CASSLSDNSYEQYF
TRBJ2-3,16,TRBV5-4,NA,once,TGTGCCAGCAGCTTGCCGGGGGACAGACCCCCTGGTACGCAGTATTTT,CASSLPGDRPPGTQYF
TRBJ2-7,15,TRBV29-1,TRBD2,NA,TGCAGCGTTAGGGCGGGGGGAATGGGGGCCAACGAGCAGTACTTC,CSVRAGGMGANEQYF
TRBJ2-2,14,TRBV27,TRBD2,NA,TGTGCCAGCAGTTGGCTAGCGGGGGCCGGGGAGCTGTTTTTT,CASSWLAGAGELFF
TRBJ2-2,13,TRBV30,NA,NA,TGTGCCTGGAGTAACTACTGGGCCGGGGAGCTGTTTTTT,CAWSNYWAGELFF
TRBJ2-7,16,TRBV4-1,TRBD2,NA,TGCGCCAGCAGCCAAGATATTAGCGGGGGTACCTACGAGCAGTACTTC,CASSQDISGGTYEQYF
TRBJ2-3,14,TRBV27,NA,NA,TGTGCCAGCAGTTTCGGGACACCTGCTAATACGCAGTATTTT,CASSFGTPANTQYF
TRBJ2-2,14,TRBV28,TRBD1,NA,TGTGCCAGCATCCGGGACAGCCACACCGGGGAGCTGTTTTTT,CASIRDSHTGELFF
TRBJ1-5,14,TRBV2,NA,NA,TGTGCCAGCAGTGCGGAGGGTGGCAATCAGCCCCAGCATTTT,CASSAEGGNQPQHF
TRBJ2-7,13,TRBV15,NA,once,TGTGCCACCAGCAGAGACCGGGTCCTCGAGCAGTACTTC,CATSRDRVLEQYF
TRBJ2-7,14,TRBV30,TRBD2,NA,TGTGCCTGGAGTGTCGGCGGGAGCTCCTACGAGCAGTACTTC,CAWSVGGSSYEQYF
TRBJ1-4,13,TRBV2,NA,NA,TGTGCCAGCAGGACAGGTCGATATGAAAAACTGTTTTTT,CASRTGRYEKLFF
TRBJ2-4,17,TRBV7-8,TRBD1,NA,TGTGCCAGCAGCCAAGGACAGGCGGTCCTTGCCAAAAACATTCAGTACTTC,CASSQGQAVLAKNIQYF
TRBJ1-5,16,TRBV28,TRBD1,NA,TGTGCCAGCAGTACCGGGACAGACTATAGCAATCAGCCCCAGCATTTT,CASSTGTDYSNQPQHF
TRBJ2-3,15,TRBV7-7,TRBD2,NA,TGTGCTAGCAGACCACTAGCGTCCGGCACAGATACGCAGTATTTT,CASRPLASGTDTQYF
TRBJ1-3,15,TRBV7-9,NA,NA,TGTGCCAGCAGCTTAGCGCGGGCCTCTGGAAACACCATATATTTT,CASSLARASGNTIYF
TRBJ1-2,12,TRBV29-1,NA,NA,TGCAGCGTTGAGTCAGGGAGGTGGGGCTACACCTTC,CSVESGRWGYTF
TRBJ1-4,16,TRBV15,NA,NA,TGTGCCACCAGCAGAATAAGGGGGTTCGGGAATGAAAAACTGTTTTTT,CATSRIRGFGNEKLFF
TRBJ2-3,14,TRBV5-1,TRBD2,NA,TGCGCCAGCAGCATGGGACTAGGAGGAGATACGCAGTATTTT,CASSMGLGGDTQYF
TRBJ1-1,14,TRBV7-2,NA,NA,TGTGCCAGCAGCTTAGCTAGCTGGAACACTGAAGCTTTCTTT,CASSLASWNTEAFF
TRBJ2-7,11,TRBV6-6,NA,NA,TGTGCCAGCAGTACGCGGGGAGAGCAGTACTTC,CASSTRGEQYF
TRBJ2-7,14,TRBV2,NA,NA,TGTGCCAGCAGTGGGGGCAGGGGTTTCGACGAGCAGTACTTC,CASSGGRGFDEQYF
TRBJ2-1,15,TRBV13,TRBD2,NA,TGTGCCAGCAGCCCCCCGGGGGAGGGGCGGGATGAGCAGTTCTTC,CASSPPGEGRDEQFF
TRBJ2-2,14,TRBV7-8,TRBD1,NA,TGTGCCAGCAGCTTAGTTACAGGGGCCGGGGAGCTGTTTTTT,CASSLVTGAGELFF
TRBJ2-2,16,TRBV5-4,TRBD2,NA,TGTGCCAGCAGCTTGGGACTAGCGGGCTACACCGGGGAGCTGTTTTTT,CASSLGLAGYTGELFF
TRBJ2-5,15,TRBV5-4,TRBD2,NA,TGTGCCAGCAGTCTAGCGGGAACCGTTCGTACGACCCAGTACTTC,CASSLAGTVRTTQYF
TRBJ1-5,15,TRBV28,TRBD1,NA,TGTGCCAGCAGCTGGGGACAGGGTAGCAATCAGCCCCAGCATTTT,CASSWGQGSNQPQHF
TRBJ2-1,16,TRBV7-2,TRBD2,NA,TGTGCCAGCAGCCCGTTGGGACTAGCGGGTTACAATGAGCAGTTCTTC,CASSPLGLAGYNEQFF
TRBJ1-2,15,TRBV7-9,TRBD1,NA,TGTGCCAGCAGCCGCACAGGGGAAGCTAACTATGGCTACACCTTC,CASSRTGEANYGYTF
TRBJ1-5,14,TRBV15,TRBD1,NA,TGTGCCACCAGCAGGGGACAGGGAAATCAGCCCCAGCATTTT,CATSRGQGNQPQHF
TRBJ1-1,16,TRBV19,TRBD1,NA,TGTGCCAGTAGTCGCCGACAGGGACCCATGAACACTGAAGCTTTCTTT,CASSRRQGPMNTEAFF
TRBJ2-3,18,TRBV9,NA,few,TGTGCCAGCAGCGTAGGCCCCCCCGGGAGCGGGAGCACAGATACGCAGTATTTT,CASSVGPPGSGSTDTQYF
TRBJ2-1,16,TRBV28,TRBD2,NA,TGTGCCAGCAGACCGGGACTAGCGGGAGGATATAGTGAGCAGTTCTTC,CASRPGLAGGYSEQFF
TRBJ1-2,13,TRBV10-3,NA,NA,TGTGCCATCAGTGAAGGGGAGGGCTATGGCTACACCTTC,CAISEGEGYGYTF
TRBJ2-3,15,TRBV14,TRBD1,NA,TGTGCCAGCAGCCGACAGGGGGGGAACACAGATACGCAGTATTTT,CASSRQGGNTDTQYF
TRBJ2-3,18,TRBV7-9,TRBD2,NA,TGTGCCAGCATCCTTAACTTAGCGGGAGGTCCGACCCCGGATACGCAGTATTTT,CASILNLAGGPTPDTQYF
TRBJ1-2,14,TRBV28,TRBD1,NA,TGTGCCAGCAGCCTTGGACAGGCGCCCTATGGCTACACCTTC,CASSLGQAPYGYTF
TRBJ1-2,19,TRBV19,TRBD1,NA,TGTGCCAGTAGTATTAGTTATTTCAAAGCGCAGGGGGCGAACTATGGCTACACCTTC,CASSISYFKAQGANYGYTF
TRBJ2-7,15,TRBV30,TRBD2,once,TGTGCCTGGAGCCGTTTAGCGGGCTCCTCCTACGAGCAGTACTTC,CAWSRLAGSSYEQYF
TRBJ2-7,11,TRBV28,NA,NA,TGTGCCAGCACGGGTCCCTACGAGCAGTACTTC,CASTGPYEQYF
TRBJ2-2,16,TRBV7-3,NA,NA,TGTGCCAGCAGCTTGGGGGCTAGCGGAAACACCGGGGAGCTGTTTTTT,CASSLGASGNTGELFF
TRBJ1-1,14,TRBV11-1,NA,NA,TGTGCCAGCAGCCCAAATAACAGGAACACTGAAGCTTTCTTT,CASSPNNRNTEAFF
TRBJ2-2,12,TRBV29-1,NA,NA,TGCAGCGGAAACAGGAACACCGGGGAGCTGTTTTTT,CSGNRNTGELFF